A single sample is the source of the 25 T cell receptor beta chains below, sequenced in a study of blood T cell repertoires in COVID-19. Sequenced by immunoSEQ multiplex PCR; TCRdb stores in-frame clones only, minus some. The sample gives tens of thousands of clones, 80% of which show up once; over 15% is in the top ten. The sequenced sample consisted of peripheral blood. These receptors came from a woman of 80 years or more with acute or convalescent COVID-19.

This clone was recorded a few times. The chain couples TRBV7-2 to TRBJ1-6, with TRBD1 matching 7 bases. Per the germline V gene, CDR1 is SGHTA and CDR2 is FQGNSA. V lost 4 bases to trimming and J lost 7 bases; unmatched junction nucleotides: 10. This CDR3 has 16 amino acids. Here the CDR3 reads CASSSEWGQRNSPLHF. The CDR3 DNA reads TGTGCCAGCAGCTCCGAGTGGGGACAGAGAAATTCACCCCTCCACTTT.

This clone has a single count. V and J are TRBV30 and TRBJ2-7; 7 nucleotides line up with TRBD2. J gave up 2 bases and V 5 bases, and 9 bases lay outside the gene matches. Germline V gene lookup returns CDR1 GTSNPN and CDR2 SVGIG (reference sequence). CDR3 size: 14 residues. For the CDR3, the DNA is TGTGCCTGGGCCGATCCGGGGGGAGCCTACGAGCAGTACTTC. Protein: CAWADPGGAYEQYF.

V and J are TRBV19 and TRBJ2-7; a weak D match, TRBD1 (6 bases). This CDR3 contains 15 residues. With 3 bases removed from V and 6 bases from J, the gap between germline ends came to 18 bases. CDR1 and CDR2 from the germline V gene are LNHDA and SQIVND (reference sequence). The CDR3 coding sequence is TGTGCCAGTAGTATCGGGACATCCCGTAGGGTCGAGCAGTACTTC. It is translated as CASSIGTSRRVEQYF.

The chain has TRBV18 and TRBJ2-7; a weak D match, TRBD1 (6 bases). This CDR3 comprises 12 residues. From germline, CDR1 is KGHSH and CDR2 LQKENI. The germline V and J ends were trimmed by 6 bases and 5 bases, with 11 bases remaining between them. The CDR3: CASSPNRDEQYF. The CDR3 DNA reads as TGTGCCAGCTCCCCGAACAGGGACGAGCAGTACTTC. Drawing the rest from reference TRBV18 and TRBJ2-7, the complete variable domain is NAGVMQNPRHLVRRRGQEARLRCSPMKGHSHVYWYRQLPEEGLKFMVYLQKENIIDESGMPKERFSAEFPKEGPSILRIQQVVRGDSAAYFCASSPNRDEQYFGPGTRLTVT.

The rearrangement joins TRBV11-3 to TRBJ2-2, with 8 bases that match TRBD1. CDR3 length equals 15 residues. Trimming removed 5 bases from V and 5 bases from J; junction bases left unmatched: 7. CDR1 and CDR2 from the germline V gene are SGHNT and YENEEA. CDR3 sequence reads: CASSPRTGKTGELFF. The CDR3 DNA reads TGTGCCAGCAGCCCACGGACAGGGAAAACCGGGGAGCTGTTTTTT.

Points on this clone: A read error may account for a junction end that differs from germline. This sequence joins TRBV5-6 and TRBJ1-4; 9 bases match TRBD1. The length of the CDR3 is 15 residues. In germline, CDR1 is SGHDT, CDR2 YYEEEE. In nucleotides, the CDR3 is TGTGCCAGCAGCTCCGGGACAGGGTTTAATGAAAGACTGTTTTTT. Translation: CASSSGTGFNERLFF.

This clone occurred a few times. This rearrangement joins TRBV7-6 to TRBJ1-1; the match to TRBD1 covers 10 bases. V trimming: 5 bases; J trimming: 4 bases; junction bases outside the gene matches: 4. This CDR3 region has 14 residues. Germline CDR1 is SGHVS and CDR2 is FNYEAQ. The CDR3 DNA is TGTGCCAGCAGCCCCCGGGACAGGGGCACTGAAGCTTTCTTT. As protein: CASSPRDRGTEAFF.

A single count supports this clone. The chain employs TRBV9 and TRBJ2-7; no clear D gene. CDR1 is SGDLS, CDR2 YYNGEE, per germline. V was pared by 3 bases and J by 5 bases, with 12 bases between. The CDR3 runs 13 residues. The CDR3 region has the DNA TGTGCCAGCAGCGCCACGACTTATGACGAGCAGTACTTC. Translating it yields CASSATTYDEQYF.

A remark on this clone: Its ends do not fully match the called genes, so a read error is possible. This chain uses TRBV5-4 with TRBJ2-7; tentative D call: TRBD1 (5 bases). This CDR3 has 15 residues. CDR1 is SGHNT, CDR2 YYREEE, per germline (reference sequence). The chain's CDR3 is CASTLVGAGYYEQYF. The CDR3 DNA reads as TGTGCCAGCACCTTGGTTGGGGCAGGGTACTACGAGCAGTACTTC. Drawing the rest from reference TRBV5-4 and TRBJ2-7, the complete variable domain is ETGVTQSPTHLIKTRGQQVTLRCSSQSGHNTVSWYQQALGQGPQFIFQYYREEENGRGNFPPRFSGLQFPNYSSELNVNALELDDSALYLCASTLVGAGYYEQYFGPGTRLTVT.

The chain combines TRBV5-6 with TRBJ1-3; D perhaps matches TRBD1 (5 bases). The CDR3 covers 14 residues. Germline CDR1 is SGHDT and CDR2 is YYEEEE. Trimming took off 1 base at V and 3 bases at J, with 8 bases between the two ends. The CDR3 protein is CASSLFRDGNTIYF. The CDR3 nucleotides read TGTGCCAGCAGCTTGTTCAGGGATGGAAACACCATATATTTT.

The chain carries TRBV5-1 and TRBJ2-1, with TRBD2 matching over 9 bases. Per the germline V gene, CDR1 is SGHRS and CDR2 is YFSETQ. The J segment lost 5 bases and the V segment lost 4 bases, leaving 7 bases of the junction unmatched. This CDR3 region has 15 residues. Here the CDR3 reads CASSVPSGVNNEQFF. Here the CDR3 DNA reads TGCGCCAGCAGCGTCCCTAGCGGGGTAAACAATGAGCAGTTCTTC.

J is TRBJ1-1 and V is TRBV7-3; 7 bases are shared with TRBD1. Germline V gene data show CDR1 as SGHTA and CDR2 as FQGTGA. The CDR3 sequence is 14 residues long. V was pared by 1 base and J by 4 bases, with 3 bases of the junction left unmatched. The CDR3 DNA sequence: TGTGCCAGCAGCTTAAAGCCAGGGGGCACTGAAGCTTTCTTT. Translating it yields CASSLKPGGTEAFF.

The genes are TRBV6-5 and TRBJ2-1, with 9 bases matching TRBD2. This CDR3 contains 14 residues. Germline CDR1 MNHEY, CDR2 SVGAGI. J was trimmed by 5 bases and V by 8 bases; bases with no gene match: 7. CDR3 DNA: TGTGCCAGCGTTCCAGGCGGGGGGGACAATGAGCAGTTCTTC. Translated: CASVPGGGDNEQFF.

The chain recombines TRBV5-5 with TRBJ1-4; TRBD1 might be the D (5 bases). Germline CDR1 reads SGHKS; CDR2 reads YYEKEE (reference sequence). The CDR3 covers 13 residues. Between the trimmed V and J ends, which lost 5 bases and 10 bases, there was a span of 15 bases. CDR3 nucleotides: TGTGCCAGCAGGTTTGGGGACTGGGGAAAACTGTTTTTT. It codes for CASRFGDWGKLFF.

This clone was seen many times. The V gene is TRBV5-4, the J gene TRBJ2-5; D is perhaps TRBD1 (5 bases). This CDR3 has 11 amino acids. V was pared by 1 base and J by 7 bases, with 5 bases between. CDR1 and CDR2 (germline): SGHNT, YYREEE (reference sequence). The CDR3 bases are TGTGCCAGCAGCTTGACAGGGACCCAGTACTTC. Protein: CASSLTGTQYF.

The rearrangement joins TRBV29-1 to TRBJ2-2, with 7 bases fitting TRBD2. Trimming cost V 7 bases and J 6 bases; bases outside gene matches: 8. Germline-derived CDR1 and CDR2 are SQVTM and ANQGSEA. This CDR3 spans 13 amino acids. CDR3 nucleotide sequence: TGCAGCGCCCAGACTAGCTCCGCCGGGGAGCTGTTTTTT. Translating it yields CSAQTSSAGELFF.

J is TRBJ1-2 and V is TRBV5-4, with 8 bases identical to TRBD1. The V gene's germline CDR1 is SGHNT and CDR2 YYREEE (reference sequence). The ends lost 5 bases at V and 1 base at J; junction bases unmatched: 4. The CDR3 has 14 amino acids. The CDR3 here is CASRPGQGNYGYTF. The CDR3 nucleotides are TGTGCCAGCAGACCCGGACAGGGTAACTATGGCTACACCTTC.

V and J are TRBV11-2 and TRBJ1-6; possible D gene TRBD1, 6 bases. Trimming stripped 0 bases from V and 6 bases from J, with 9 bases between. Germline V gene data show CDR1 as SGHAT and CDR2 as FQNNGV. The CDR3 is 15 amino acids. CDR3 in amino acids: CASSLDNRVNSPLHF. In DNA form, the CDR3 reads TGTGCCAGCAGCTTAGATAACAGGGTTAATTCACCCCTCCACTTT.

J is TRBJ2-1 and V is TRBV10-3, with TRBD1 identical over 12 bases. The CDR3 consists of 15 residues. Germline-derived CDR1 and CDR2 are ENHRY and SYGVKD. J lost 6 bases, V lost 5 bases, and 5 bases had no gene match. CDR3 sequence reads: CAISPGQGASNEQFF. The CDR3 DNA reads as TGTGCCATCAGTCCGGGACAGGGGGCGAGCAATGAGCAGTTCTTC.

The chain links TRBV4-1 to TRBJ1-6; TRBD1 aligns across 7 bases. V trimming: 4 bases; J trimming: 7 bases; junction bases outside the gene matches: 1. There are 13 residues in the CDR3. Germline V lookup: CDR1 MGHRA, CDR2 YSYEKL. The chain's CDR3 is CASSRDSNSPLHF. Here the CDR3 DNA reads TGCGCCAGCAGCCGGGACAGCAATTCACCCCTCCACTTT.

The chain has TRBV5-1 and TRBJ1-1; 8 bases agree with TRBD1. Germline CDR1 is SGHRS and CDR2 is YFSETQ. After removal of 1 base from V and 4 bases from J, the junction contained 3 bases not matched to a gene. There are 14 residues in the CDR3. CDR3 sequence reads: CASSLNTGGTEAFF. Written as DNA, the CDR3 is TGCGCCAGCAGCTTGAATACAGGGGGCACTGAAGCTTTCTTT.

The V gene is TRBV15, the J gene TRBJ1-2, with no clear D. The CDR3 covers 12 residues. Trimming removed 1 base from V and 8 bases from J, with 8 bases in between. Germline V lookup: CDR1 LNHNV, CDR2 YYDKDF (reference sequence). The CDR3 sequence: CATSRGLMGYTF. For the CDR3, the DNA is TGTGCCACCAGCAGAGGACTTATGGGCTACACCTTC.

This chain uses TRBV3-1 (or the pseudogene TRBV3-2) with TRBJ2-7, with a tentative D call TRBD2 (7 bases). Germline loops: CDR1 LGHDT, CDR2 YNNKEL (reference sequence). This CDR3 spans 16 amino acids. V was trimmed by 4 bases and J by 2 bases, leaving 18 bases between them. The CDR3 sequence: CASSRPGGGSTYEQYF. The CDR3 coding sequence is TGTGCCAGCAGCCGCCCGGGCGGGGGCTCAACCTACGAGCAGTACTTC.

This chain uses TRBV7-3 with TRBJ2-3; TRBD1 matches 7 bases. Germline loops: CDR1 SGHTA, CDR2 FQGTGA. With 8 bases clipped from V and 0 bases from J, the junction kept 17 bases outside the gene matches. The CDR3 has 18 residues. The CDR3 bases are TGTGCCAGCGCCTTGGTTGCCACAGGGGCCGCTAGCACAGATACGCAGTATTTT. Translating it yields CASALVATGAASTDTQYF.

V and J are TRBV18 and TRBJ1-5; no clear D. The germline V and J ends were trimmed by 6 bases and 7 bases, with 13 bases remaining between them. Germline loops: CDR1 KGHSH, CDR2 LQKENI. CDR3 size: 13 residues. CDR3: CASSRSGNQPQHF. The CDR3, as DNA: TGTGCCAGCTCCCGATCGGGGAACCAGCCCCAGCATTTT.